Below, 32 T cell receptor beta chains from the same sample are listed, as sequenced in a study of blood T cell repertoires in COVID-19. Sequenced by immunoSEQ multiplex PCR; TCRdb stores in-frame clones only, minus some. The sample gives roughly 61,000 clones, approximately 90% of which show up once; about 17% is in the top ten. Sequencing used peripheral blood. These TCRs come from a man older than 75 with acute or convalescent COVID-19.

The chain links TRBV18 to TRBJ1-5; maybe TRBD1 (5 bases). Germline-derived CDR1 and CDR2 are KGHSH and LQKENI. The ends were cut back, 3 bases at V and 0 bases at J, with 9 bases in the middle. The CDR3 runs to 15 residues. This chain's CDR3 is CASSPQGYSNQPQHF. The CDR3 DNA follows: TGTGCCAGCTCACCTCAGGGATATAGCAATCAGCCCCAGCATTTT.

The rearrangement links TRBV18 to TRBJ2-5, with 7 bases aligning to TRBD1. Germline CDR1 and CDR2: KGHSH and LQKENI. CDR3 length equals 12 residues. V was pared by 8 bases and J by 3 bases, with 3 bases of the junction left unmatched. In DNA, the CDR3 is TGTGCCAGCACCACAGGGGAAGAGACCCAGTACTTC. Its protein product is CASTTGEETQYF.

The rearrangement joins TRBV11-2 to TRBJ1-1, with TRBD1 as a possible D gene (5 bases). The CDR3 is made up of 14 amino acids. Germline V CDR1 and CDR2: SGHAT, FQNNGV. V was shortened by 3 bases and J by 1 base, with 9 bases between the two germline ends. The CDR3 reads CASSLTATNTEAFF. CDR3 nucleotide sequence: TGTGCCAGCAGCTTGACAGCGACGAACACTGAAGCTTTCTTT.

The chain links TRBV9 to TRBJ1-3, with TRBD1 identical over 10 bases. This CDR3 comprises 17 residues. V lost 3 bases and J lost 1; bases outside the gene matches: 7. The V gene's germline CDR1 is SGDLS and CDR2 YYNGEE. CDR3 residues: CASSDPVGQGSGNTIYF. As DNA, the CDR3 is TGTGCCAGCAGCGATCCCGTGGGACAGGGGTCTGGAAACACCATATATTTT. The full variable domain, with the rest looked up from reference TRBV9 and TRBJ1-3, is DSGVTQTPKHLITATGQRVTLRCSPRSGDLSVYWYQQSLDQGLQFLIQYYNGEERAKGNILERFSAQQFPDLHSELNLSSLELGDSALYFCASSDPVGQGSGNTIYFGEGSWLTVV.

The rearrangement links TRBV6-2 or TRBV6-3 to TRBJ1-3; D is unclear. V was shortened by 2 bases and J by 0 bases, with 11 bases between the two germline ends. Germline CDR1 reads MNHEY; CDR2 reads SVGEGT. The CDR3 runs to 16 residues. In DNA form, the CDR3 reads TGTGCCAGCAGTTACCAGGTCGCTGCCTCTGGAAACACCATATATTTT. Its protein product is CASSYQVAASGNTIYF.

The V gene is TRBV2, the J gene TRBJ2-7; tentatively, D is TRBD2 (7 bases). From germline, CDR1 is SNHLY and CDR2 FYNNEI. Trimming took 7 bases from V and 3 from J, leaving 16 bases between them. CDR3 size: 14 residues. The CDR3 protein is CASNRGGAGYEQYF. In nucleotides, the CDR3 is TGTGCCAGCAATCGAGGGGGGGCTGGCTACGAGCAGTACTTC. Full variable domain (remainder filled in from reference TRBV2 and TRBJ2-7): EPEVTQTPSHQVTQMGQEVILRCVPISNHLYFYWYRQILGQKVEFLVSFYNNEISEKSEIFDDQFSVERPDGSNFTLKIRSTKLEDSAMYFCASNRGGAGYEQYFGPGTRLTVT.

The chain joins TRBV6-2 or TRBV6-3 to TRBJ2-2; 10 bases are a match to TRBD1. V trimming: 4 bases; J trimming: 5 bases; junction bases outside the gene matches: 4. The CDR3 has 15 amino acids. Germline V CDR1 and CDR2: MNHEY, SVGEGT. CDR3 sequence (DNA): TGTGCCAGCAGTTTGACAGGGGGCGCAACCGGGGAGCTGTTTTTT. Protein sequence: CASSLTGGATGELFF.

This rearrangement joins TRBV2 to TRBJ2-3; 11 bases are shared with TRBD2. This CDR3 is 16 amino acids long. The V and J ends lost 6 bases and 5 bases, in that order; junction bases with no gene match: 10. Germline V gene lookup returns CDR1 SNHLY and CDR2 FYNNEI. The CDR3 region has the DNA TGTGCCAGCAGGGGTGGTAGCGGGGGGGCTGGAGATACGCAGTATTTT. Translation: CASRGGSGGAGDTQYF.

This rearrangement joins TRBV7-2 to TRBJ2-1; tentative D call: TRBD2 (5 bases). Germline V CDR1 and CDR2: SGHTA, FQGNSA. V lost 5 bases and J lost 5, with 19 bases in between. This CDR3 is 16 amino acids long. The CDR3 is CASSKPPGSTNNEQFF. CDR3 nucleotides: TGTGCCAGCAGCAAACCTCCGGGAAGCACCAACAATGAGCAGTTCTTC.

The rearrangement uses TRBV5-1 and TRBJ1-6, with a weak D call TRBD1 (5 bases). The CDR3 spans 16 residues. V was cut by 2 bases and J by 6 bases, with 15 bases left in between. CDR1 and CDR2 from the germline V gene are SGHRS and YFSETQ. CDR3 sequence reads: CASSLVGQGSNSPLHF. The CDR3 DNA sequence: TGCGCCAGCAGCTTAGTTGGGCAGGGAAGTAATTCACCCCTCCACTTT.

This chain links TRBV5-6 with TRBJ2-7, with a possible D match to TRBD2 (5 bases). The CDR3 has 13 residues. Trimming took off 7 bases at V and 2 bases at J, with 13 bases between the two ends. CDR1 and CDR2 from the germline V gene are SGHDT and YYEEEE. The DNA of the CDR3 is TGTGCCAGCCAACCTAGCCCCCCCTACGAGCAGTACTTC. Protein product: CASQPSPPYEQYF.

The rearrangement uses TRBV19 and TRBJ2-4; the D gene is possibly TRBD2 (7 bases). This CDR3 is 17 amino acids long. V was cut by 0 bases and J by 7 bases, with 19 bases left in between. Germline CDR1 and CDR2: LNHDA and SQIVND (reference sequence). The CDR3 sequence: CASSIDSRGAFINIQYF. The CDR3 DNA reads as TGTGCCAGTAGTATAGATTCTCGGGGGGCGTTTATCAACATTCAGTACTTC.

In the case of this clone: At one boundary the junction diverges from the germline segment, which might be a read error. The chain employs TRBV27 and TRBJ2-2, with TRBD1 identical over 10 bases. Germline CDR1 reads MNHEY; CDR2 reads SMNVEV (reference sequence). The CDR3 is 17 amino acids. The CDR3 sequence: CASSLRDRGNGAGELLF. The CDR3 nucleotides read TGTGCCAGCAGCCTCCGGGACAGGGGAAATGGGGCCGGGGAGCTGCTTTTT.

This sequence joins TRBV30 and TRBJ2-2; no definite D call. The germline CDR1 and CDR2 sequences are GTSNPN and SVGIG (reference sequence). Trimming shortened V by 0 bases and J by 2 bases, and 7 bases separated the two germline ends. The CDR3 extends over 14 amino acids. The CDR3 reads CAWSVSLNTGELFF. CDR3 coding DNA: TGTGCCTGGAGTGTGTCTTTAAACACCGGGGAGCTGTTTTTT.

This rearrangement joins TRBV7-6 to TRBJ2-7; 7 bases match TRBD1. Trimming cost V 5 bases and J 2 bases; bases outside gene matches: 9. The CDR3 is 15 residues long. In germline, CDR1 is SGHVS, CDR2 FNYEAQ. CDR3 loop: CASSPPGDRAYEQYF. Written as DNA, the CDR3 is TGTGCCAGCAGCCCTCCCGGGGACAGAGCCTACGAGCAGTACTTC.

V gene TRBV29-1 combines with J gene TRBJ2-3, with TRBD2 as a possible D gene (5 bases). CDR1 and CDR2 (germline): SQVTM, ANQGSEA. CDR3 length equals 17 residues. V lost 7 bases, J lost 4 bases, and 27 bases lay in between. CDR3 in amino acids: CSALPYPLGRRPDTQYF. DNA of the CDR3: TGCAGCGCACTACCGTACCCACTAGGACGGCGGCCAGATACGCAGTATTTT.

The genes are TRBV6-5 and TRBJ2-1; TRBD2 agrees at 12 bases. Germline CDR1 MNHEY, CDR2 SVGAGI. After removal of 6 bases from V and 7 bases from J, the junction contained 7 bases not matched to a gene. The CDR3 length is 15 residues. The CDR3 is CASSPTSGGTNEQFF. The DNA of the CDR3 is TGTGCCAGCAGCCCGACTAGCGGGGGAACTAATGAGCAGTTCTTC.

This clone was seen just once. The chain couples TRBV4-1 to TRBJ1-6; D is uncertain. V lost 1 base and J 7 bases, leaving 11 bases between the germline ends. Germline V gene sequence: CDR1 MGHRA, CDR2 YSYEKL. The CDR3 totals 15 residues. CDR3 sequence: CASSQGQAQNSPLHF. The CDR3 DNA follows: TGCGCCAGCAGCCAAGGGCAGGCCCAAAATTCACCCCTCCACTTT.

The gene calls are TRBV14 and TRBJ1-6; D is perhaps TRBD1 (6 bases). This CDR3 spans 17 amino acids. V gave up 4 bases and J gave up 7 bases, with 20 bases separating them. CDR1 is SGHDN and CDR2 is FVKESK in the germline V gene. For the CDR3, the DNA is TGTGCCAGCAGCCCCATGGGGGCCGGGAATTTCAATTCACCCCTCCACTTT. Translation: CASSPMGAGNFNSPLHF.

The chain carries TRBV27 and TRBJ1-3; 7 bases are a match to TRBD1. Per germline, CDR1 MNHEY and CDR2 SMNVEV (reference sequence). CDR3 length equals 13 residues. With V trimmed by 5 bases and J by 9 bases, 7 bases remained unmatched. The CDR3 is CASSPTGRSTIYF. The CDR3 DNA reads TGTGCCAGCAGTCCGACAGGGAGGAGCACCATATATTTT.

CDR3 loop: CASSMTGSQETQYF. The CDR3 DNA reads as TGTGCCAGTAGTATGACCGGGTCCCAAGAGACCCAGTACTTC. V gene TRBV19 combines with J gene TRBJ2-5; no clear D. The CDR3 is 14 amino acids. Trimming shortened V by 3 bases and J by 1 base, and 9 bases separated the two germline ends. Per the germline V gene, CDR1 is LNHDA and CDR2 is SQIVND (reference sequence).

The V gene is TRBV10-3, the J gene TRBJ2-2; no clear D. From germline, CDR1 is ENHRY and CDR2 SYGVKD. With 5 bases removed from V and 1 base from J, the gap between germline ends came to 2 bases. The CDR3 runs 12 residues. The CDR3, as DNA: TGTGCCATCAGTCAGAACACCGGGGAGCTGTTTTTT. It codes for CAISQNTGELFF.

The chain couples TRBV16 to TRBJ1-6; tentative D call: TRBD1 (6 bases). V dropped 1 base and J dropped 5 bases, with 15 bases sitting between them. This CDR3 contains 17 residues. The germline gives CDR1 KGHSY, CDR2 FQNENV. The CDR3 reads CASSQFGGLLDNSPLHF. CDR3 DNA sequence: TGTGCCAGCAGCCAATTTGGGGGCCTACTGGATAATTCACCCCTCCACTTT. Variable domain in full (rest from reference TRBV16 and TRBJ1-6): GEEVAQTPKHLVRGEGQKAKLYCAPIKGHSYVFWYQQVLKNEFKFLISFQNENVFDETGMPKERFSAKCLPNSPCSLEIQATKLEDSAVYFCASSQFGGLLDNSPLHFGNGTRLTVT.

The gene calls are TRBV5-1 and TRBJ2-3, with 7 bases that match TRBD1. With 4 bases clipped from V and 3 bases from J, the junction kept 8 bases outside the gene matches. CDR1 is SGHRS and CDR2 is YFSETQ in the germline V gene. The CDR3 is 15 residues long. CDR3 region: CASSVTGVNTDTQYF. The CDR3 bases are TGCGCCAGCAGCGTCACAGGGGTCAATACAGATACGCAGTATTTT.

The CDR3 DNA is TGTGCCAGCAGTCTCGACACCGGTACGGTTGTCGATGAAAAACTGTTTTTT. It yields the protein CASSLDTGTVVDEKLFF. The chain couples TRBV28 to TRBJ1-4; D ambiguous. Germline V CDR1 and CDR2: MDHEN, SYDVKM. The CDR3 sequence is 17 residues long. The V end lost 5 bases, the J end lost 6 bases, and 22 bases lay between the germline ends. Using reference TRBV28 and TRBJ1-4 for the parts outside the CDR3, the full variable domain is DVKVTQSSRYLVKRTGEKVFLECVQDMDHENMFWYRQDPGLGLRLIYFSYDVKMKEKGDIPEGYSVSREKKERFSLILESASTNQTSMYLCASSLDTGTVVDEKLFFGSGTQLSVL.

This clone turned up a few times. The chain links TRBV27 to TRBJ1-1; 9 positions match TRBD1. V trimming: 4 bases; J trimming: 5 bases; junction bases outside the gene matches: 11. This CDR3 is built from 16 residues. Germline V gene sequence: CDR1 MNHEY, CDR2 SMNVEV (reference sequence). The CDR3 DNA follows: TGTGCCAGCAGTTCGACAGGGGGTAGGCTTGGGACTGAAGCTTTCTTT. It encodes CASSSTGGRLGTEAFF.

DNA for the CDR3: TGTGCCAGCAGACCTCCCAGGGGCCTTGGAACTTATAGCAATCAGCCCCAGCATTTT. It encodes CASRPPRGLGTYSNQPQHF. The genes are TRBV27 and TRBJ1-5; TRBD1 might be the D (6 bases). The germline V gene has CDR1 MNHEY and CDR2 SMNVEV (reference sequence). V lost 6 bases and J 0 bases, leaving 24 bases between the germline ends. The CDR3 runs 19 residues.

The V call is TRBV30, the J call TRBJ2-7; D might be TRBD2 (6 bases). CDR3 length: 15 amino acids. The V end lost 1 base, the J end lost 6 bases, and 19 bases lay between the germline ends. In germline, CDR1 is GTSNPN, CDR2 SVGIG (reference sequence). The CDR3 sequence is CAWSGVSGRSSEQYF. In DNA, the CDR3 is TGTGCCTGGAGTGGGGTGTCAGGGAGGTCTAGCGAGCAGTACTTC. The variable domain in full, with the rest retrieved from reference TRBV30 and TRBJ2-7, is SQTIHQWPATLVQPVGSPLSLECTVEGTSNPNLYWYRQAAGRGLQLLFYSVGIGQISSEVPQNLSASRPQDRQFILSSKKLLLSDSGFYLCAWSGVSGRSSEQYFGPGTRLTVT.

The V call is TRBV2, the J call TRBJ2-1, with TRBD1 matching over 11 bases. This CDR3 contains 15 residues. Germline CDR1 reads SNHLY; CDR2 reads FYNNEI. With V trimmed by 6 bases and J by 8 bases, 9 bases remained unmatched. The CDR3 sequence is CASSQGQGAYHEQFF. In DNA form, the CDR3 reads TGTGCCAGCAGCCAAGGACAGGGGGCGTACCATGAGCAGTTCTTC.

This chain joins TRBV4-2 and TRBJ2-7; D uncertain. This CDR3 is built from 14 residues. The germline V gene has CDR1 LGHNA and CDR2 YNFKEQ. The V and J ends lost 4 bases and 2 bases respectively, with 12 bases between them. The CDR3 sequence is CASSLGGGAYEQYF. In DNA form, the CDR3 reads TGTGCCAGCAGCCTTGGCGGTGGAGCCTACGAGCAGTACTTC.

The V call is TRBV5-5, the J call TRBJ2-7; no firm D call. Germline V lookup: CDR1 SGHKS, CDR2 YYEKEE (reference sequence). Trimming cost V 3 bases and J 3 bases, with 13 bases left between them. The CDR3 sequence is 14 residues long. CDR3 coding DNA: TGTGCCAGCAGCTCTGTTGTCGGTTACTACGAGCAGTACTTC. Translation gives CASSSVVGYYEQYF.

The chain has TRBV5-1 and TRBJ2-3, with D possibly TRBD2 on 7 matching bases. The CDR3 is made up of 15 amino acids. The ends were cut back, 0 bases at V and 5 bases at J, with 13 bases in the middle. Germline CDR1 and CDR2: SGHRS and YFSETQ. The CDR3 sequence: CASSLVWGGQDTQYF. In DNA, the CDR3 is TGCGCCAGCAGCTTGGTTTGGGGGGGCCAAGATACGCAGTATTTT.